This TCR beta chain was sequenced for a study of T cell responses to AZD1222 COVID-19 vaccine. Study-wide results and caveats: Along spike, vaccine-associated CD4 TCRs were found throughout, with dominance at 160-218 and 743-854. Reportedly, close to half of spike-specific TCRs are directed against unmutated variant regions.

The table came from immunoSEQ multiplex PCR; TCRdb's copy has only in-frame clones and leaves some out. There are tens of thousands of clones in the sample; nearly 90% occur only once, and about 3% lies in the top ten. The CDR3 is 16 amino acids. The J segment lost 3 bases and the V segment lost 0 bases, leaving 9 bases of the junction unmatched. Germline V gene data show CDR1 as GTSNPN and CDR2 as SVGIG (reference sequence). As regards this clone: Antigen specificity is unknown.

Sample: peripheral blood, taken on day 0 of MenACWY control vaccination. The gene calls are TRBV30 and TRBJ2-3; 7 bases are a match to TRBD1. This TCR derives from an adult in good health. The CDR3 reads CAWSVRPRGMTDTQYF. The CDR3 bases are TGTGCCTGGAGTGTACGTCCCAGGGGGATGACAGATACGCAGTATTTT.